The rows below give T cell receptor beta chains drawn from one sample of a study of blood T cells in healthy people across ages. TCRdb independently ran MiXCR on the 5' RACE reads; one entry per CDR3 protein. The table has 1.5 million to 1.9 million distinct CDR3 sequences, less than 45% seen once. Sequencing was performed on blood. The receptors come from a woman aged 18-29 years in good health. The CDR3 runs from the conserved cysteine through the conserved F or W. The order of the fields is J gene, V gene, clone size, D gene, CDR3 protein, CDR3 DNA. D genes are given only for firm matches. Clone size is shown for a subset of rows, as once, few, many or a class of expanded clone.

>TRBJ1-5|TRBV29-1|few|-
CSVGGGLDQPQHF
TGCAGCGTTGGGGGGGGGTTAGATCAGCCCCAGCATTTT
>TRBJ2-3|TRBV20-1|-|TRBD1
CSARDTGDRVQITDTQYF
TGCAGTGCTAGAGATACCGGCGACAGGGTCCAGATTACAGATACGCAGTATTTT
>TRBJ2-1|TRBV29-1|-|-
CSVGPPRGEQFF
TGCAGCGTTGGCCCACCAAGGGGGGAGCAGTTCTTC
>TRBJ2-1|TRBV13|-|TRBD2
CASSVPIQRGHYNEQFF
TGTGCCAGCAGCGTACCAATCCAGCGGGGTCACTACAATGAGCAGTTCTTC
>TRBJ2-7|TRBV20-1|once|-
CSVGGDNEQYF
TGCAGTGTTGGGGGGGACAATGAGCAGTACTTC
>TRBJ1-1|TRBV18|-|-
CAISPPSNTEAFF
TGTGCCATCTCACCACCATCTAACACTGAAGCTTTCTTT
>TRBJ1-6|TRBV6-5|-|TRBD1
CASSLRQGANSPLHF
TGTGCCAGCAGTCTTAGACAGGGGGCAAATTCACCCCTCCACTTT
>TRBJ1-5|TRBV12-3/TRBV12-4|few|TRBD1
CASVTGANQPQHF
TGTGCCAGTGTGACAGGGGCTAATCAGCCCCAGCATTTT
>TRBJ1-3|TRBV7-9|-|-
CASSAKQVQAGNTIYF
TGTGCCAGCAGCGCGAAACAGGTTCAGGCTGGAAACACCATATATTTT
>TRBJ1-2|TRBV20-1|once|TRBD1
CSARDRGLHGYTF
TGCAGTGCTCGGGACAGGGGGCTTCATGGCTACACCTTC
>TRBJ2-4|TRBV10-3|-|TRBD2
CAISELRTSDIQYF
TGTGCCATCAGTGAGCTTAGGACTAGCGACATTCAGTACTTC
>TRBJ2-3|TRBV5-1|-|TRBD2
CASSSTSGGGDTQYF
TGCGCCAGCAGCTCGACTAGCGGGGGTGGAGATACGCAGTATTTT
>TRBJ2-1|TRBV6-2/TRBV6-3|few|-
CASRRESEQFF
TGTGCCAGCAGACGGGAATCGGAGCAGTTCTTC
>TRBJ1-2|TRBV20-1|-|-
CSARVPSDYGYTF
TGCAGTGCTAGAGTTCCTTCTGACTATGGCTACACCTTC
>TRBJ1-5|TRBV7-3|-|-
CASSLNPGLSQPQHF
TGTGCCAGCAGCTTAAACCCTGGCCTTAGTCAGCCCCAGCATTTT
>TRBJ2-3|TRBV4-3|-|TRBD1
CASSQDTRDRPTDTQYF
TGCGCCAGCAGCCAAGATACAAGGGACAGACCAACAGATACGCAGTATTTT
>TRBJ1-2|TRBV2|-|-
CASSRPRGDGYTF
TGTGCCAGCAGCCGACCCAGAGGCGATGGCTACACCTTC
>TRBJ2-1|TRBV20-1|few|-
CSARGRGLYSYNEQFF
TGCAGTGCTAGAGGTAGGGGACTTTACTCCTACAATGAGCAGTTCTTC
>TRBJ2-7|TRBV20-1|-|-
CSASNPRSGSYEQYF
TGCAGTGCTAGTAATCCTCGAAGCGGCTCCTACGAGCAGTACTTC
>TRBJ1-5|TRBV5-6|few|TRBD1
CASSWGQHNQPQHF
TGTGCCAGCAGTTGGGGACAGCACAATCAGCCCCAGCATTTT
>TRBJ2-3|TRBV7-6|few|TRBD2
CASSLRPTGLATGPVDTQYF
TGTGCCAGCAGCTTAAGGCCTACGGGACTAGCAACGGGGCCAGTGGATACGCAGTATTTT
>TRBJ2-6|TRBV6-5|few|-
CASSRDWDSGANVLTF
TGTGCCAGCAGCCGGGACTGGGACTCTGGGGCCAACGTCCTGACTTTC
>TRBJ2-1|TRBV5-4|-|TRBD1
CASIRDRGYNEQFF
TGTGCCAGCATCCGGGACAGGGGTTACAATGAGCAGTTCTTC
>TRBJ1-2|TRBV7-2|few|TRBD1
CASSLPDRGNYGYTF
TGTGCCAGCAGCTTACCTGACAGGGGTAACTATGGCTACACCTTC
>TRBJ2-3|TRBV4-2|-|TRBD2
CASSQGPGTSGRLADTQYF
TGTGCCAGCAGCCAGGGTCCCGGGACTAGCGGGAGGCTCGCAGATACGCAGTATTTT
>TRBJ1-2|TRBV24-1|-|-
CATSEAHPPGYGYTF
TGTGCCACCAGTGAAGCCCATCCTCCTGGCTATGGCTACACCTTC
>TRBJ1-5|TRBV19|-|-
CASRYAGARTHQPQHF
TGTGCCAGCAGATATGCGGGGGCGAGGACTCATCAGCCCCAGCATTTT
>TRBJ2-1|TRBV3-1|-|-
CASSQGTRGNEQFF
TGTGCCAGCAGCCAGGGGACCCGAGGGAATGAGCAGTTCTTC
>TRBJ2-6|TRBV4-2|few|-
CASTTDGRSSGANVLTF
TGTGCCAGCACCACGGACGGACGTTCATCTGGGGCCAACGTCCTGACTTTC
>TRBJ1-1|TRBV20-1|-|-
CSALQGQVNTEAFF
TGCAGTGCCCTCCAGGGGCAGGTCAACACTGAGGCTTTCTTT
>TRBJ2-1|TRBV7-2|-|-
CASTPGWLPSLNEQFF
TGTGCCAGCACCCCCGGTTGGCTACCGTCCCTCAATGAGCAGTTCTTC
>TRBJ2-1|TRBV20-1|-|TRBD1
CSARAETDRAYYDEQFF
TGCAGTGCTAGAGCCGAAACCGACAGGGCCTATTACGATGAGCAGTTCTTC
>TRBJ2-4|TRBV15|-|-
CATSIDRNIAKNIQYF
TGTGCCACCAGCATTGACAGAAATATAGCCAAAAACATTCAGTACTTC
>TRBJ1-5|TRBV9|once|-
CASSKAGYSNQPQHF
TGTGCCAGCAGCAAAGCAGGGTACAGCAATCAGCCCCAGCATTTT
>TRBJ1-6|TRBV27|-|-
CASSMWTNSPLHF
TGTGCCAGCAGTATGTGGACGAATTCACCCCTCCACTTT